The clone carrying this T cell receptor beta chain was observed a few times. This sample stems from a study of blood T cell repertoires in COVID-19. About the research overall: Italy, Spain and the United States were the sources of the convalescent and acute COVID-19 samples. PBMCs, B-cell-depleted T cells, or T cells provided the cDNA or gDNA that made up the material.

V shed 0 bases, J shed 2 bases, and the junction held 8 bases outside the gene matches. The length of the CDR3 is 17 residues. Germline values: CDR1 SGHRS, CDR2 YFSETQ. Authors' analysis steps: Reference gene primer amplification in the assay estimated nucleated cell counts. Using immunoSEQ multiplex PCR, the repertoire was profiled, and TCRdb retains in-frame clones only, with some absent. That table is the source of V, J and clone size, and D and trimming were worked out from the DNA. The profile covers 130,000 or so clones, with approximately 83% appearing a single time and around 20% taken by the ten largest.

The gene calls are TRBV5-1 and TRBJ2-3, with TRBD1 matching over 8 bases. The clonotype originates from a woman between 50 and 59 years old who had recovered from COVID-19. Sequencing was done on a sample of peripheral blood. The CDR3 DNA reads TGCGCCAGCAGCTTGGCGCAGGGGGCGGAGAACACAGATACGCAGTATTTT. It codes for CASSLAQGAENTDTQYF. Looking up the rest from reference TRBV5-1 and TRBJ2-3 gives the full variable domain: KAGVTQTPRYLIKTRGQQVTLSCSPISGHRSVSWYQQTPGQGLQFLFEYFSETQRNKGNFPGRFSGRQFSNSRSEMNVSTLELGDSALYLCASSLAQGAENTDTQYFGPGTRLTVL.